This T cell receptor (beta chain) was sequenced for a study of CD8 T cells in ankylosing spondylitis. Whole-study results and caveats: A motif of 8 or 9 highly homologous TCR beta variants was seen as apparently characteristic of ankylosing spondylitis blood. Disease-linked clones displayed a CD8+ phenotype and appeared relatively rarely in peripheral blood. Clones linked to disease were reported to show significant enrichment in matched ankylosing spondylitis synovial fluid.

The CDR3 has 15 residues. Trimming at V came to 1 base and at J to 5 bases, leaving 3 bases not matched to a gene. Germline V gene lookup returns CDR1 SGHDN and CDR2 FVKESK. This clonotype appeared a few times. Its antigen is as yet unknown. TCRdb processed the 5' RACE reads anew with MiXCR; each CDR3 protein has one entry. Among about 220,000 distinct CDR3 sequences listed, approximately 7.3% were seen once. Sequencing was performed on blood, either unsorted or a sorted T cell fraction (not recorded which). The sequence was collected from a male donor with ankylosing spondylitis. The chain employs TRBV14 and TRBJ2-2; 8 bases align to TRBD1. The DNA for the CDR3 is TGTGCCAGCAGCCAAGTTACAGGGGGAACCGGGGAGCTGTTTTTT. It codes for CASSQVTGGTGELFF.